Listed here are 5 T cell receptor beta chains from one sample, sequenced in a study of control samples from healthy donors and cancer patients. Profiled with immunoSEQ multiplex PCR; TCRdb holds only in-frame clones, not every one. The data contain roughly 130,000 clones, more than 80% of them seen just once; the ten biggest clones take up roughly 2.5%. What was sequenced was blood. These TCRs come from a young man in good health.

The chain joins TRBV3-1 (or the pseudogene TRBV3-2) to TRBJ1-2; D may be TRBD1 (5 bases). The ends were cut back, 2 bases at V and 4 bases at J, with 17 bases in the middle. CDR3 length: 16 residues. Germline V CDR1 and CDR2: LGHDT, YNNKEL (reference sequence). CDR3 loop: CASSQRGGAIPYGYTF. The CDR3, as DNA: TGTGCCAGCAGCCAAAGGGGAGGGGCCATCCCCTATGGCTACACCTTC.

Notes on this clone: Other DNA sequences within the sample encode an identical CDR3. The chain carries TRBV27 and TRBJ1-5, with TRBD1 as a possible D gene (5 bases). Germline assignment: CDR1 MNHEY and CDR2 SMNVEV (reference sequence). The CDR3 length is 13 residues. Trimming stripped 2 bases from V and 6 bases from J, with 8 bases between. The CDR3 region has the DNA TGTGCCAGCAGTTTAGGGGGGGGTCAGCCCCAGCATTTT. As protein: CASSLGGGQPQHF.

This clone appeared a single time. The rearrangement joins TRBV12-3 or TRBV12-4 to TRBJ2-3; possibly TRBD1 or TRBD2 for D (5 bases each). This CDR3 comprises 12 residues. Trimming took off 8 bases at V and 6 bases at J, with 12 bases between the two ends. The CDR3 DNA reads as TGTGCCAGCCGGGACGGGACGGATACGCAGTATTTT. This encodes CASRDGTDTQYF.

This clone was detected once. The rearrangement uses TRBV11-2 and TRBJ2-5, with 8 bases aligning to TRBD1. Germline assignment: CDR1 SGHAT and CDR2 FQNNGV. This CDR3 contains 13 residues. Trimming at V came to 8 bases and at J to 5 bases, leaving 7 bases not matched to a gene. DNA for the CDR3: TGTGCCAGCGGTGACAGGGGAAGGGAGACCCAGTACTTC. This sequence encodes CASGDRGRETQYF.

The V gene is TRBV5-8, the J gene TRBJ1-5; 8 bases are a match to TRBD1. The CDR3 spans 15 residues. Trimming removed 1 base from V and 8 bases from J; junction bases left unmatched: 8. Germline assignment: CDR1 SGHTS and CDR2 YDEGEE. Here the CDR3 reads CASSLRAGGSEPQHF. The CDR3 bases are TGTGCCAGCAGCTTGAGAGCAGGGGGCAGTGAGCCCCAGCATTTT.